Each of the 30 T cell receptor beta chains below was sequenced from the same sample in a study of blood T cell repertoires in COVID-19. Sequencing used immunoSEQ multiplex PCR; TCRdb keeps in-frame clones, though not all of them. The sample holds fewer than 350,000 clones; 85% to 90% are singletons and the top ten take about 5%. Sequencing used peripheral blood. These receptors were collected from a middle-aged man with acute or convalescent COVID-19.

The genes are TRBV4-1 and TRBJ1-4; no clear D gene. V dropped 2 bases and J dropped 0 bases, with 10 bases sitting between them. Germline assignment: CDR1 MGHRA and CDR2 YSYEKL. The CDR3 loop spans 16 amino acids. Here the CDR3 reads CASSQPGGATNEKLFF. CDR3 DNA sequence: TGCGCCAGCAGCCAACCAGGAGGTGCAACTAATGAAAAACTGTTTTTT.

The CDR3 DNA reads TGTGCCAGCAGCTTAACCCGGGACAGGGTCGGCTACACCTTC. Protein product: CASSLTRDRVGYTF. This chain joins TRBV7-3 and TRBJ1-2, with TRBD1 identical over 9 bases. This CDR3 has 14 amino acids. Trimming cost V 0 bases and J 8 bases; bases outside gene matches: 4. CDR1 SGHTA and CDR2 FQGTGA come from the germline V gene. The full variable domain, rest sourced from reference TRBV7-3 and TRBJ1-2, is GAGVSQTPSNKVTEKGKYVELRCDPISGHTALYWYRQSLGQGPEFLIYFQGTGAADDSGLPNDRFFAVRPEGSVSTLKIQRTERGDSAVYLCASSLTRDRVGYTFGSGTRLTVV.

This clone was seen a few times. The genes are TRBV5-8 and TRBJ2-6; D perhaps matches TRBD1 (5 bases). CDR3 length: 16 amino acids. Trimming left V 2 bases short and J 2 bases short, with 11 bases between. Looked up from germline, CDR1 is SGHTS and CDR2 is YDEGEE. The CDR3 loop is CASSFRIGAGANVLTF. The CDR3 DNA is TGTGCCAGCAGCTTTAGAATAGGGGCTGGGGCCAACGTCCTGACTTTC.

The rearrangement links TRBV9 to TRBJ2-7, with TRBD1 identical over 11 bases. CDR1 and CDR2 (germline): SGDLS, YYNGEE. The CDR3 sequence is 15 residues long. Trimming removed 1 base from V and 6 bases from J; junction bases left unmatched: 6. The chain's CDR3 is CASSVSGTGGSEQYF. The CDR3 DNA reads as TGTGCCAGCAGCGTATCCGGGACAGGGGGATCCGAGCAGTACTTC.

This chain uses TRBV29-1 with TRBJ2-3; 12 bases agree with TRBD2. The CDR3 totals 13 residues. CDR1 and CDR2 from the germline V gene are SQVTM and ANQGSEA. V gave up 7 bases and J gave up 1 base; unmatched junction bases: 0. The CDR3 loop reads CSGTSGGTDTQYF. In nucleotides, the CDR3 is TGCAGCGGGACTAGCGGGGGCACAGATACGCAGTATTTT.

The J gene is TRBJ1-1, the V gene TRBV12-5, with 10 bases fitting TRBD1. Trimming removed 6 bases from V and 0 bases from J; junction bases left unmatched: 10. The germline gives CDR1 LGHNT, CDR2 FRNRAP. CDR3 length: 17 amino acids. CDR3 protein: CASGPLGQGDMNTEAFF. The CDR3 DNA sequence: TGTGCTAGTGGCCCCCTCGGACAGGGGGATATGAACACTGAAGCTTTCTTT.

The chain uses TRBV19 and TRBJ1-1; 9 nucleotides line up with TRBD1. V lost 5 bases and J lost 1; bases outside the gene matches: 2. Germline-derived CDR1 and CDR2 are LNHDA and SQIVND (reference sequence). This CDR3 contains 14 residues. The CDR3 loop is CASSLGQGNTEAFF. CDR3 bases: TGTGCCAGTAGTCTGGGACAGGGGAACACTGAAGCTTTCTTT.

The chain is built from TRBV18 and TRBJ2-2; 8 positions agree with TRBD1. Trimming cost V 3 bases and J 6 bases; bases outside gene matches: 0. CDR1 and CDR2 from the germline V gene are KGHSH and LQKENI. This CDR3 is 13 amino acids long. The CDR3 spells CASSPDRAGELFF. CDR3 DNA: TGTGCCAGCTCACCGGACAGGGCCGGGGAGCTGTTTTTT.

V usage is TRBV19 and J usage is TRBJ1-1; possible D gene TRBD1, 5 bases. The CDR3 contains 15 residues. CDR1 LNHDA and CDR2 SQIVND come from the germline V gene (reference sequence). Trimming removed 3 bases from V and 4 bases from J, with 15 bases in between. CDR3 in amino acids: CASSIAGAGGTEAFF. Written as DNA, the CDR3 is TGTGCCAGTAGTATTGCCGGGGCCGGGGGCACTGAAGCTTTCTTT.

V gene TRBV2 combines with J gene TRBJ1-5; unclear D gene. There are 14 residues in the CDR3. Germline V gives CDR1 SNHLY, CDR2 FYNNEI. Trimming left V 2 bases short and J 5 bases short, with 10 bases between. The CDR3 loop reads CASSERRGYQPQHF. The CDR3, as DNA: TGTGCCAGCAGTGAACGCCGGGGATATCAGCCCCAGCATTTT.

The CDR3 here is CASSFSREQYF. The DNA for the CDR3 is TGTGCCAGCAGTTTTAGCCGGGAGCAGTACTTC. The chain recombines TRBV12-3 or TRBV12-4 with TRBJ2-7; D gene unclear. The CDR3 is 11 amino acids. The V end was cut by 3 bases, the J end by 7 bases, with 7 bases between.

The CDR3 nucleotides are TGTGCCAGTAGTATCCTAGCTTTCAATGAGCAGTTCTTC. The encoded protein is CASSILAFNEQFF. The chain employs TRBV19 and TRBJ2-1; TRBD2 is a possible D gene (5 bases). CDR3 length: 13 residues. The germline gives CDR1 LNHDA, CDR2 SQIVND (reference sequence). V gave up 3 bases and J gave up 6 bases, with 9 bases separating them.

The genes are TRBV7-2 and TRBJ2-7; 8 bases match TRBD2. Germline CDR1 and CDR2: SGHTA and FQGNSA. The CDR3 runs 15 residues. The V gene end was trimmed by 4 bases and the J gene end by 2 bases; junction bases not matched to a gene: 7. The CDR3 loop reads CASSSASGGAYEQYF. In DNA form, the CDR3 reads TGTGCCAGCAGCTCCGCGTCGGGGGGGGCCTACGAGCAGTACTTC.

V gene TRBV3-1 (or the pseudogene TRBV3-2) combines with J gene TRBJ2-5; 16 bases align to TRBD2. The V segment lost 1 base and the J segment 5 bases; nucleotides outside the gene matches: 7. Germline loops: CDR1 LGHDT, CDR2 YNNKEL (reference sequence). The CDR3 runs 18 residues. The DNA for the CDR3 is TGTGCCAGCAGCCAAGGAGGGACTAGCGGGGGGGCGGAGGAGACCCAGTACTTC. Its translation: CASSQGGTSGGAEETQYF.

The gene calls are TRBV30 and TRBJ2-3; TRBD2 is a possible D gene (6 bases). The ends were cut back, 1 base at V and 6 bases at J, with 11 bases in the middle. Germline lookup yields CDR1 GTSNPN and CDR2 SVGIG (reference sequence). This CDR3 spans 13 amino acids. The CDR3 DNA reads as TGTGCCTGGAGTGGCGGGGACCAGGATACGCAGTATTTT. Protein product: CAWSGGDQDTQYF.

The chain links TRBV18 to TRBJ2-5, with 9 nucleotides matching TRBD2. CDR3 length equals 14 residues. CDR1 is KGHSH and CDR2 is LQKENI in the germline V gene. Trimming at V came to 4 bases and at J to 4 bases, leaving 4 bases not matched to a gene. The CDR3 is CASSLQLAGETQYF. The CDR3 nucleotides read TGTGCCAGCTCACTTCAACTAGCGGGAGAGACCCAGTACTTC. Full variable domain (rest looked up from reference TRBV18 and TRBJ2-5): NAGVMQNPRHLVRRRGQEARLRCSPMKGHSHVYWYRQLPEEGLKFMVYLQKENIIDESGMPKERFSAEFPKEGPSILRIQQVVRGDSAAYFCASSLQLAGETQYFGPGTRLLVL.

The chain is built from TRBV3-1 (or the pseudogene TRBV3-2) and TRBJ1-4; no reliable D call. The germline V gene encodes CDR1 LGHDT and CDR2 YNNKEL (reference sequence). The CDR3 loop spans 16 amino acids. V lost 1 base and J 7 bases, leaving 16 bases between the germline ends. CDR3 amino acids: CASSQVVEQKSEKLFF. The CDR3 DNA is TGTGCCAGCAGCCAAGTAGTGGAGCAGAAGAGTGAAAAACTGTTTTTT.

This chain connects TRBV7-9 to TRBJ2-1; 9 positions match TRBD1. This CDR3 is 16 amino acids long. Germline lookup yields CDR1 SEHNR and CDR2 FQNEAQ (reference sequence). Trimming took 5 bases from V and 0 from J; bases not matched to a gene: 5. In DNA, the CDR3 is TGTGCCAGCAGCCACGGACAGGGGTTCTCCTACAATGAGCAGTTCTTC. Translating gives CASSHGQGFSYNEQFF.

The chain carries TRBV24-1 and TRBJ2-1; maybe TRBD2 (5 bases). V was clipped by 3 bases and J by 8 bases, with 16 bases between them. Germline V gene data show CDR1 as KGHDR and CDR2 as SFDVKD. This CDR3 contains 15 residues. This CDR3 is CATSDTRKTGDEQFF. The CDR3 DNA reads as TGTGCCACCAGTGATACCCGTAAAACCGGGGATGAGCAGTTCTTC.

In regard to this clone: The sample has other DNA sequences that encode this CDR3 too. J is TRBJ2-7 and V is TRBV29-1, with 7 bases lining up with TRBD1. Germline CDR1 and CDR2: SQVTM and ANQGSEA. The length of the CDR3 is 12 residues. V dropped 6 bases and J dropped 3; count of bases not matched to a gene: 5. CDR3 nucleotide sequence: TGCAGCGTCTCGGGACAGAACTACGAGCAGTACTTC. Encoded protein: CSVSGQNYEQYF.

The chain couples TRBV27 to TRBJ2-1; 7 nucleotides line up with TRBD1. The CDR3 has 13 amino acids. Per the germline V gene, CDR1 is MNHEY and CDR2 is SMNVEV (reference sequence). The junction had 5 bases not matched to a gene; V was cut back by 8 bases and J by 4 bases. CDR3 protein: CASGRDRYNEQFF. Here the CDR3 DNA reads TGTGCCAGCGGCCGGGACAGATACAATGAGCAGTTCTTC.

The rearrangement links TRBV5-1 to TRBJ1-1; no reliable D call. CDR3 length: 14 amino acids. Germline V gene data show CDR1 as SGHRS and CDR2 as YFSETQ. Trimming pared 1 base from V and 1 base from J, leaving 8 bases between. CDR3 sequence: CASSLTVPNTEAFF. CDR3 in DNA: TGCGCCAGCAGCTTGACGGTCCCGAACACTGAAGCTTTCTTT. The full variable domain, with the rest looked up from reference TRBV5-1 and TRBJ1-1, is KAGVTQTPRYLIKTRGQQVTLSCSPISGHRSVSWYQQTPGQGLQFLFEYFSETQRNKGNFPGRFSGRQFSNSRSEMNVSTLELGDSALYLCASSLTVPNTEAFFGQGTRLTVV.

This rearrangement joins TRBV7-8 to TRBJ1-1; 7 bases are a match to TRBD1. Losses at the gene ends were 10 bases for V and 1 base for J; bases not matched to a gene: 9. Germline loops: CDR1 SGHVS, CDR2 FQNEAQ. This CDR3 region has 14 residues. For the CDR3, the DNA is TGTGCCATTACGACAGGGCCGTGGAACACTGAAGCTTTCTTT. Protein: CAITTGPWNTEAFF.

About this clone: The identical CDR3 is also encoded by other nucleotide sequences in the sample. The J gene is TRBJ1-1, the V gene TRBV2; unclear D gene. CDR1 and CDR2 from the germline V gene are SNHLY and FYNNEI. The V and J ends lost 2 bases and 1 base respectively, with 5 bases between them. This CDR3 region has 13 residues. The CDR3 DNA reads as TGTGCCAGCAGTGAAATTAGGAACACTGAAGCTTTCTTT. Translation gives CASSEIRNTEAFF.

The chain couples TRBV18 to TRBJ1-2, with 9 bases fitting TRBD1. The CDR3 spans 15 residues. The germline CDR1 and CDR2 sequences are KGHSH and LQKENI. Germline trimming cut 3 bases from V and 0 bases from J; bases unmatched to any gene: 2. The CDR3 region is CASSPGQGTNYGYTF. CDR3 nucleotides: TGTGCCAGCTCACCCGGACAGGGGACTAACTATGGCTACACCTTC. The complete variable domain, with remaining parts taken from reference TRBV18 and TRBJ1-2, reads NAGVMQNPRHLVRRRGQEARLRCSPMKGHSHVYWYRQLPEEGLKFMVYLQKENIIDESGMPKERFSAEFPKEGPSILRIQQVVRGDSAAYFCASSPGQGTNYGYTFGSGTRLTVV.

J is TRBJ1-5 and V is TRBV30; possibly TRBD1 for D (6 bases). Trimming cost V 0 bases and J 0 bases, with 9 bases left between them. The CDR3 has 15 amino acids. Germline lookup yields CDR1 GTSNPN and CDR2 SVGIG (reference sequence). CDR3 amino acids: CAWSVRGASNQPQHF. The DNA of the CDR3 is TGTGCCTGGAGTGTGCGGGGGGCTAGCAATCAGCCCCAGCATTTT. The complete variable domain, with remaining parts taken from reference TRBV30 and TRBJ1-5, reads SQTIHQWPATLVQPVGSPLSLECTVEGTSNPNLYWYRQAAGRGLQLLFYSVGIGQISSEVPQNLSASRPQDRQFILSSKKLLLSDSGFYLCAWSVRGASNQPQHFGDGTRLSIL.

The chain is built from TRBV11-2 and TRBJ2-2, with D perhaps TRBD1 (6 bases). Germline loops: CDR1 SGHAT, CDR2 FQNNGV. Trimming stripped 3 bases from V and 8 bases from J, with 16 bases between. There are 15 residues in the CDR3. The CDR3 loop reads CASSFVQGSGGELFF. CDR3 sequence (DNA): TGTGCCAGCAGCTTCGTACAGGGCTCGGGAGGGGAGCTGTTTTTT.

Only a few counts were recorded for this clone. CDR3 coding DNA: TGTGCCAGCCGCCCGGGGGTATGGACTGAAGCTTTCTTT. Residues: CASRPGVWTEAFF. This chain links TRBV6-5 with TRBJ1-1; D may be TRBD1 (5 bases). Germline-derived CDR1 and CDR2 are MNHEY and SVGAGI. The germline V and J ends were trimmed by 8 bases and 5 bases, with 15 bases remaining between them. The CDR3 contains 13 residues.

The chain joins TRBV18 to TRBJ2-7; 12 bases fit TRBD2. CDR3 length equals 16 residues. The V segment lost 3 bases and the J segment 3 bases; nucleotides outside the gene matches: 6. Germline V gives CDR1 KGHSH, CDR2 LQKENI. CDR3 sequence: CASSPRTSGAIYEQYF. The DNA for the CDR3 is TGTGCCAGCTCACCCCGGACTAGCGGGGCCATCTACGAGCAGTACTTC.

This chain links TRBV27 with TRBJ1-1; no clear D. Germline V gene sequence: CDR1 MNHEY, CDR2 SMNVEV (reference sequence). Between the trimmed V and J ends, which lost 1 base and 1 base, there was a span of 4 bases. The CDR3 is 13 residues long. CDR3: CASSLYGNTEAFF. CDR3 DNA: TGTGCCAGCAGTTTATACGGGAACACTGAAGCTTTCTTT.